This T cell receptor beta chain was documented in a study of T cells expressing NK-cell markers. Study information: Sequencing covered eight donors, seven HCMV-seropositive and one seronegative.

Findings and caveats of the study: Among CD8+ T cells from 5 to 7 donors, dominant NKG2C+ clonotypes accounted for roughly 1.0-7.0%. Also leading the CD3+CD56-NKG2C+ fraction in several donors were these clonotypes.

The CDR3 spans 12 residues. Germline lookup yields CDR1 MDHEN and CDR2 SYDVKM. With respect to this clonotype: No antigen is known for it.

5'RACE template switching built TCR beta cDNA with unique molecular identifiers. TCRdb reprocessed the 5' RACE reads and keeps a single row for each CDR3 protein, giving no DNA. The repertoire table contains roughly 430,000 distinct CDR3 sequences. Sequencing was done on a sample of blood T cells: a sorted CD56 or NKG2C T cell subset, CD4+ or CD8+ T cells, or bulk PBMC T cells (not recorded which). The rearrangement uses TRBV28 and TRBJ1-5. This receptor was obtained from a woman aged 18-70 years in good health. CDR3 in amino acids: CASSLIDQPQHF.